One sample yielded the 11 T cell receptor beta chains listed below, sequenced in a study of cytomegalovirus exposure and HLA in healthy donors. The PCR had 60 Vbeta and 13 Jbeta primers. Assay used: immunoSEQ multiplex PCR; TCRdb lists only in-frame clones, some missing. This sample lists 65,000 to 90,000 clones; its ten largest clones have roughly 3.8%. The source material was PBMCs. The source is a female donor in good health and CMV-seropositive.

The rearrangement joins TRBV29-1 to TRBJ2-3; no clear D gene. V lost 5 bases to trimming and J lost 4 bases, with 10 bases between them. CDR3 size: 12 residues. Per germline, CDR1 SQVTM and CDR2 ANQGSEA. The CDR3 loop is CSVILSADTQYF. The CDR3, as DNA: TGCAGCGTTATTTTGTCCGCAGATACGCAGTATTTT.

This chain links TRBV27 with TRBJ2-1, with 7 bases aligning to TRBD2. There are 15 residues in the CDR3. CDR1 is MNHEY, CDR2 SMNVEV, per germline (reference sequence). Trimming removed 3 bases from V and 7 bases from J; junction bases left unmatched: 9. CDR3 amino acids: CASSFGRGSLNEQFF. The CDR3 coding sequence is TGTGCCAGCAGTTTTGGTCGCGGGAGTTTAAATGAGCAGTTCTTC.

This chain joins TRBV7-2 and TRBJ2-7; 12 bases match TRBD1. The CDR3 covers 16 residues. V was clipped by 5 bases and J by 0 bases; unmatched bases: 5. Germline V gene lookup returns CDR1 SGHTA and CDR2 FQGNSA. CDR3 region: CASSPSGQGASYEQYF. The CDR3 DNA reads TGTGCCAGCAGCCCCTCGGGACAGGGGGCCTCCTACGAGCAGTACTTC.

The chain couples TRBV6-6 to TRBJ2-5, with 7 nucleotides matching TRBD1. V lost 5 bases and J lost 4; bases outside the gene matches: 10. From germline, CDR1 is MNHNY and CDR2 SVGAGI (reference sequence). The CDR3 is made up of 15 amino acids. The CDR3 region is CASSPTGFTGETQYF. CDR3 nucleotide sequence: TGTGCCAGCAGTCCGACAGGGTTTACAGGAGAGACCCAGTACTTC.

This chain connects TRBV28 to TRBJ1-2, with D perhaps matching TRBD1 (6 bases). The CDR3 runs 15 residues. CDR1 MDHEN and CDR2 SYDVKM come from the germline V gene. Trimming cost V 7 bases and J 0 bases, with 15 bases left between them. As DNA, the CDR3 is TGTGCCAGCACCCCAGGGGCAGCCGCTAACTATGGCTACACCTTC. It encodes CASTPGAAANYGYTF.

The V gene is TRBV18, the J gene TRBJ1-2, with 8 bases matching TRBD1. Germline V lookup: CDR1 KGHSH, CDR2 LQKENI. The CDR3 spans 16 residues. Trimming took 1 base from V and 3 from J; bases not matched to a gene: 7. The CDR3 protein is CASSPLTGQGDYGYTF. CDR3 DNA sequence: TGTGCCAGCTCACCACTTACAGGACAGGGTGACTATGGCTACACCTTC.

The CDR3 nucleotides are TGTGCCAGCAGCCCGGGACAGGGGGCTAATGGCTACACCTTC. It translates to CASSPGQGANGYTF. This chain connects TRBV4-2 to TRBJ1-2; 12 bases are shared with TRBD1. Unmatched junction bases numbered 3, after V lost 4 bases and J lost 6 bases. Germline values: CDR1 LGHNA, CDR2 YNFKEQ. This CDR3 has 14 residues.

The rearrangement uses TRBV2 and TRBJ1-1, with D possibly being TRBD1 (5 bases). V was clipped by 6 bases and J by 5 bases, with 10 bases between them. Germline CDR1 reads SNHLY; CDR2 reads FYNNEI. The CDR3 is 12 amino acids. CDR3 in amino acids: CASSPQGTEAFF. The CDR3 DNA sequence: TGTGCCAGCAGCCCCCAGGGAACTGAAGCTTTCTTT.

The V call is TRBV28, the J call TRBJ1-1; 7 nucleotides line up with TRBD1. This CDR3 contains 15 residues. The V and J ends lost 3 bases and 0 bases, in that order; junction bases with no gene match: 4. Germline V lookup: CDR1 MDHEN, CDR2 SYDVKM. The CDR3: CASSFTGVMNTEAFF. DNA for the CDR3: TGTGCCAGCAGTTTCACAGGGGTTATGAACACTGAAGCTTTCTTT.

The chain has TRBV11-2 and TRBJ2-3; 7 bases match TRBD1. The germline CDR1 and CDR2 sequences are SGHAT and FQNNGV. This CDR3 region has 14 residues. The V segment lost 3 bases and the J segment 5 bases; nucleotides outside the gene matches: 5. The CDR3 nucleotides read TGTGCCAGCAGCTTGAACCCAGGGGGAGATACGCAGTATTTT. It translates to CASSLNPGGDTQYF.

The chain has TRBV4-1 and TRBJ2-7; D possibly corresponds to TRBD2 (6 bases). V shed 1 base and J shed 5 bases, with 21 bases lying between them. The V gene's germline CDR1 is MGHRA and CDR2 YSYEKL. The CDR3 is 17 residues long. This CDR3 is CASSQAVTGTGTNEQYF. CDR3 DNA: TGCGCCAGCAGCCAAGCGGTTACGGGGACTGGGACGAACGAGCAGTACTTC.